This T cell receptor (beta chain) was recovered during a study of T cells in localized non-small cell lung cancer. J was trimmed by 6 bases and V by 3 bases; bases with no gene match: 2. The CDR3 loop spans 13 amino acids. The V gene's germline CDR1 is ENHRY and CDR2 SYGVKD. Overall study results and limits: Within adjacent lung there appeared a median roughly 60 of the top 100 tumor clones. Heterogeneity remains possible, as sequencing covered one tumor region only. Those with higher blood T cell density had longer overall survival. Tumor showed lower T cell clonality than uninvolved adjacent lung, where it was highest.

TCRdb's table, derived via immunoSEQ multiplex PCR, lists solely in-frame clones and lacks some. Found here are 26,000 or so clones, roughly nine tenths of them singletons; the top ten hold more than 13%. For this clone: What it recognizes is unknown.

This receptor was obtained from a female donor over 55 with stage II squamous cell lung carcinoma. This specimen consisted of peripheral blood, obtained before any cancer treatment. V usage is TRBV10-3 and J usage is TRBJ2-1; 7 bases are shared with TRBD1. CDR3 nucleotide sequence: TGTGCCATCAGTGATGACAGGGTCAATGAGCAGTTCTTC. It is translated as CAISDDRVNEQFF.